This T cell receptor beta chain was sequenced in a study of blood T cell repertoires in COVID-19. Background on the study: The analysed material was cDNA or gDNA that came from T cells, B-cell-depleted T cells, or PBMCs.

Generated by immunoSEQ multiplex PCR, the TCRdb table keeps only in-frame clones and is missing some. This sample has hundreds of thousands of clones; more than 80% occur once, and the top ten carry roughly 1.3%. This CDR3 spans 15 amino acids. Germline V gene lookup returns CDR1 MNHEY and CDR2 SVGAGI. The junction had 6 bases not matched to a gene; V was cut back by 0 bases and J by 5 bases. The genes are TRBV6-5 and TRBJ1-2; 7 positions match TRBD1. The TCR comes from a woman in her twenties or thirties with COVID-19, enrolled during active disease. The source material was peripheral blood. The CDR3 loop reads CASSYSKGQTYGYTF. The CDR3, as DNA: TGTGCCAGCAGTTACTCGAAGGGACAGACGTATGGCTACACCTTC.